This is a list of T cell receptor beta chains from one sample in a study of T cell responses to AZD1222 COVID-19 vaccine. The data were produced by immunoSEQ multiplex PCR, yet TCRdb's version contains in-frame clones alone and is incomplete. Seen here are tens of thousands of clones, around 89% observed once, and the top ten hold roughly 27%. The specimen comprised peripheral blood, sampled 28 days after the second AZD1222 dose. The receptor source for this set is an adult who received the AZD1222 COVID-19 vaccine. CDR3s include the opening cysteine and the closing phenylalanine or tryptophan. Each record gives: clone size, J gene, V gene, D gene, CDR3 protein, CDR3 DNA. A D gene is named only where the DNA matches it firmly. Rows give clone size only sometimes, using once, few, many, or a class for an expanded clone.

>.|TRBJ2-6|TRBV23-1|.
CASISGISGANVLTF
TGCGCCAGCATTTCAGGGATTTCTGGGGCCAACGTCCTGACTTTC
>.|TRBJ1-1|TRBV5-1|.
CASSSGQSFPEAFF
TGCGCCAGCAGCTCCGGACAGAGTTTCCCTGAAGCTTTCTTT
>.|TRBJ2-6|TRBV4-1|TRBD2
CASSLAGDSGFSGANVLTF
TGCGCCAGCAGCCTCGCGGGAGATAGCGGATTCTCTGGGGCCAACGTCCTGACTTTC
>once|TRBJ1-2|TRBV27|.
CASRGWRPDEVGYTF
TGTGCCAGCAGGGGCTGGCGACCCGATGAGGTTGGCTACACCTTC
>.|TRBJ2-2|TRBV3-1/TRBV3-2|TRBD1
CASSPLQGATGELFF
TGTGCCAGCAGCCCCTTACAGGGGGCAACCGGGGAGCTGTTTTTT
>few|TRBJ1-3|TRBV9|.
CASSPRGYPGNTIYF
TGTGCCAGCAGCCCTAGGGGGTACCCTGGAAACACCATATATTTT
>.|TRBJ2-3|TRBV2|.
CASGVGQLDTQYF
TGTGCCAGCGGCGTAGGACAGTTAGATACGCAGTATTTT
>.|TRBJ1-3|TRBV10-3|TRBD1
CAISESKGGPGNTIYF
TGTGCCATCAGTGAGTCAAAAGGGGGCCCTGGAAACACCATATATTTT
>.|TRBJ2-5|TRBV6-5|.
CASSYADGIETQYF
TGTGCCAGCAGTTACGCGGACGGGATAGAGACCCAGTACTTC
>once|TRBJ2-1|TRBV6-6|TRBD2
CASRGGGGSSYNEQFF
TGTGCCAGCCGGGGTGGGGGGGGTAGCTCCTACAATGAGCAGTTCTTC
>.|TRBJ2-5|TRBV11-3|.
CASSANPGETQYF
TGTGCCAGCAGCGCCAACCCCGGGGAGACCCAGTACTTC
>.|TRBJ2-5|TRBV30|.
CASTIGAQETQYF
TGTGCCTCCACCATAGGGGCTCAAGAGACCCAGTACTTC
>once|TRBJ2-6|TRBV14|.
CASRGSGANVLTF
TGTGCCAGCAGAGGCTCTGGGGCCAACGTCCTGACTTTC
>.|TRBJ1-5|TRBV6-6|.
CASRLSSNQPQHF
TGTGCCAGCAGACTGAGTAGCAATCAGCCCCAGCATTTT
>.|TRBJ2-3|TRBV5-8|TRBD1
CASSLEGQNTDTQYF
TGTGCCAGCAGCTTGGAGGGACAGAACACAGATACGCAGTATTTT
>.|TRBJ1-4|TRBV6-5|.
CASSYSAGRGGEKLFF
TGTGCCAGCAGTTACTCGGCGGGTCGAGGCGGTGAAAAACTGTTTTTT
>.|TRBJ2-7|TRBV11-3|.
CASSLGGGPGSEQYF
TGTGCCAGCAGCTTAGGTGGTGGACCCGGCAGCGAGCAGTACTTC
>.|TRBJ2-1|TRBV13|.
CASSLGGGEQFF
TGTGCCAGCAGCTTAGGGGGGGGTGAGCAGTTCTTC
>.|TRBJ1-4|TRBV5-1|TRBD1
CASSLHRGGEKLFF
TGCGCCAGCAGCCTCCACAGGGGAGGGGAAAAACTGTTTTTT
>few|TRBJ2-2|TRBV18|.
CASSPQWGSNTGELFF
TGTGCCAGCTCACCACAGTGGGGTTCTAACACCGGGGAGCTGTTTTTT
>.|TRBJ2-7|TRBV7-9|.
CASSLQYEQYF
TGTGCCAGCAGCTTACAGTACGAGCAGTACTTC
>.|TRBJ2-6|TRBV19|.
CASSIGKGGGFDVLTF
TGTGCCAGTAGTATTGGAAAGGGGGGTGGTTTTGACGTCCTGACTTTC
>.|TRBJ1-5|TRBV5-1|.
CASSRAWDGVPHF
TGCGCCAGCAGCAGGGCGTGGGATGGGGTGCCGCATTTT
>.|TRBJ1-2|TRBV2|.
CASSELGLLAYGYTF
TGTGCCAGCAGTGAACTTGGACTCCTGGCCTATGGCTACACCTTC
>.|TRBJ1-6|TRBV27|TRBD1
CASSFRTGFFSPLHF
TGTGCCAGCAGTTTCCGGACAGGGTTTTTCTCACCCCTCCACTTT
>once|TRBJ2-7|TRBV28|TRBD2
CASMGTRASYEQYF
TGTGCCAGCATGGGGACTAGAGCCTCCTACGAGCAGTACTTC
>.|TRBJ2-7|TRBV3-1/TRBV3-2|.
CASRSSGEEQYF
TGTGCCAGCAGATCGTCAGGGGAAGAGCAGTACTTC
>.|TRBJ2-7|TRBV6-5|TRBD1
CASSYSSPGQGYEQYF
TGTGCCAGCAGTTACTCGTCTCCGGGACAGGGGTACGAGCAGTACTTC
>.|TRBJ1-4|TRBV11-3|.
CASSPGSGANEKLFF
TGTGCCAGCAGCCCGGGCAGCGGAGCTAATGAAAAACTGTTTTTT
>once|TRBJ2-3|TRBV9|.
CASSTGHPRDTQYF
TGTGCCAGCAGCACGGGACACCCGAGGGATACGCAGTATTTT
>.|TRBJ1-1|TRBV14|TRBD1
CASSHWDRGAEAFF
TGTGCCAGCAGCCACTGGGACAGGGGCGCTGAAGCTTTCTTT
>.|TRBJ1-1|TRBV21-1|.
CASSKTPAGTEAFF
TGTGCCAGCAGCAAGACCCCGGCGGGCACTGAAGCTTTCTTT
>.|TRBJ1-4|TRBV19|.
CASSVGGDLGKLFF
TGTGCCAGCTCGGTGGGGGGTGACTTGGGAAAACTGTTTTTT
>.|TRBJ1-4|TRBV5-6|.
CASSWVGANEKLFF
TGTGCCAGCAGCTGGGTGGGTGCTAATGAAAAACTGTTTTTT
>once|TRBJ1-4|TRBV5-8|.
CASSFPQGYEKLFF
TGTGCCAGCAGCTTTCCACAGGGCTATGAAAAACTGTTTTTT
>.|TRBJ1-6|TRBV3-1/TRBV3-2|.
CASSPAGGPDSPLHF
TGTGCCAGCAGCCCCGCGGGAGGGCCTGATTCACCCCTCCACTTT
>.|TRBJ2-1|TRBV21-1|.
CASRRVRNEQFF
TGTGCCAGCAGGAGAGTCCGAAATGAGCAGTTCTTC
>.|TRBJ1-2|TRBV28|.
CASRDPGTVGGGYTF
TGTGCCAGCAGGGACCCCGGGACGGTAGGTGGTGGCTACACCTTC
>.|TRBJ1-6|TRBV10-3|.
CANPRGRVNSPLHF
TGTGCCAACCCCCGCGGCAGGGTGAATTCACCCCTCCACTTT
>medium-sized|TRBJ2-6|TRBV3-1/TRBV3-2|TRBD1
CASSQVGQGDGANVLTF
TGTGCCAGCAGCCAAGTCGGACAGGGGGATGGGGCCAACGTCCTGACTTTC
>.|TRBJ2-3|TRBV2|.
CASSEPSTDTQYF
TGTGCCAGCAGTGAACCAAGCACAGATACGCAGTATTTT